The 26 T cell receptor beta chains reported below all come from one sample, sequenced in a study of cytomegalovirus exposure and HLA in healthy donors. The primer mix had 60 Vbeta and 13 Jbeta primers. The assay was immunoSEQ multiplex PCR, and TCRdb's table has in-frame clones only and misses some. The table includes tens of thousands of clones, around 70% detected once. The sequenced material came from PBMCs. These receptors were collected from a woman aged 25-40 years in good health and CMV-seropositive.

The V gene is TRBV28, the J gene TRBJ2-2; a weak D match, TRBD1 (5 bases). Germline-derived CDR1 and CDR2 are MDHEN and SYDVKM. CDR3 length: 14 residues. V lost 3 bases and J 5 bases, leaving 10 bases between the germline ends. CDR3 in amino acids: CASSLPGITGELFF. DNA of the CDR3: TGTGCCAGCAGTTTGCCAGGGATTACCGGGGAGCTGTTTTTT.

This clone was counted a few times. CDR3 sequence reads: CASSKGGSPSYEQYF. CDR3 bases: TGTGCCAGCAGTAAAGGGGGTTCTCCCTCCTACGAGCAGTACTTC. V and J are TRBV28 and TRBJ2-7, with D possibly TRBD1 on 6 matching bases. Germline V gene lookup returns CDR1 MDHEN and CDR2 SYDVKM. Trimming shortened V by 5 bases and J by 0 bases, and 14 bases separated the two germline ends. There are 15 residues in the CDR3.

The CDR3 loop is CASSQGQGLQYF. In DNA form, the CDR3 reads TGTGCCAGCAGTCAGGGACAGGGCTTGCAGTACTTC. The genes are TRBV9 and TRBJ2-7; 9 bases are shared with TRBD1. CDR3 length: 12 residues. The V and J ends lost 5 bases and 9 bases, in that order; junction bases with no gene match: 6. Germline V gene lookup returns CDR1 SGDLS and CDR2 YYNGEE.

By frequency in the sample, this clone is medium-sized. The chain employs TRBV6-5 and TRBJ1-1, with D maybe TRBD1 (6 bases). The V gene lost 6 bases and the J gene lost 0 bases, with 11 bases spanning the gap. Germline CDR1 is MNHEY and CDR2 is SVGAGI. CDR3 length equals 14 residues. The CDR3 is CASSRGSLNTEAFF. Written as DNA, the CDR3 is TGTGCCAGCAGCAGGGGCAGCTTGAACACTGAAGCTTTCTTT.

This clone came up once. This rearrangement joins TRBV30 to TRBJ1-5; D gene ambiguous. Between the trimmed V and J ends, which lost 2 bases and 4 bases, there was a span of 15 bases. From germline, CDR1 is GTSNPN and CDR2 SVGIG (reference sequence). This CDR3 region has 15 residues. For the CDR3, the DNA is TGTGCCTGGAGTCCCGAGGGCAGGAGAAATCAGCCCCAGCATTTT. This codes for CAWSPEGRRNQPQHF.

V is TRBV5-3 and J is TRBJ1-5, with D possibly being TRBD1 (6 bases). TRBV5-3 belongs to the ORF category, with a function that is uncertain. This CDR3 spans 13 amino acids. Trimming removed 9 bases from V and 1 base from J, with 11 bases in between. CDR3 in amino acids: CAITGISNQPQHF. The CDR3 region has the DNA TGTGCCATTACAGGGATCAGCAATCAGCCCCAGCATTTT.

This clone occurred a few times. This CDR3 is also generated by other DNA sequences in the sample. The chain joins TRBV30 to TRBJ1-5; tentative D call: TRBD1 (5 bases). Germline V gene data show CDR1 as GTSNPN and CDR2 as SVGIG (reference sequence). There are 13 residues in the CDR3. V was trimmed by 0 bases and J by 2 bases, leaving 5 bases between them. CDR3 loop: CAWSVQGNQPQHF. Written as DNA, the CDR3 is TGTGCCTGGAGTGTACAGGGCAATCAGCCCCAGCATTTT.

The genes are TRBV19 and TRBJ2-3, with 7 bases matching TRBD2. The CDR3 consists of 12 residues. The V and J ends lost 9 bases and 4 bases, in that order; junction bases with no gene match: 4. The germline V gene has CDR1 LNHDA and CDR2 SQIVND (reference sequence). The CDR3 nucleotides read TGTGCCAGCGGGAGGAGGGCAGATACGCAGTATTTT. This sequence encodes CASGRRADTQYF.

The rearrangement links TRBV28 to TRBJ2-3, with 13 bases identical to TRBD2. Trimming took 3 bases from V and 4 from J; bases not matched to a gene: 1. The CDR3 sequence is 15 residues long. Germline lookup yields CDR1 MDHEN and CDR2 SYDVKM. The CDR3 loop is CASSLTSGRPDTQYF. In nucleotides, the CDR3 is TGTGCCAGCAGTTTGACTAGCGGGAGGCCAGATACGCAGTATTTT.

The gene calls are TRBV6-5 and TRBJ1-3, with no clear D. V was clipped by 4 bases and J by 2 bases, with 9 bases between them. The CDR3 loop spans 14 amino acids. The germline V gene has CDR1 MNHEY and CDR2 SVGAGI. The CDR3 bases are TGTGCCAGCAGTTTGCTCGGGGCTGGAAACACCATATATTTT. Protein sequence: CASSLLGAGNTIYF.

This clone has only a few counts. The rearrangement links TRBV4-1 to TRBJ1-4; no definite D call. The CDR3 covers 15 residues. Germline V gene lookup returns CDR1 MGHRA and CDR2 YSYEKL. V was cut by 0 bases and J by 5 bases, with 10 bases left in between. This chain's CDR3 is CASSQDQALNEKLFF. The DNA of the CDR3 is TGCGCCAGCAGCCAAGATCAGGCCTTGAATGAAAAACTGTTTTTT.

The chain uses TRBV6-5 and TRBJ2-3; 10 nucleotides agree with TRBD1. The CDR3 is made up of 15 amino acids. The germline CDR1 and CDR2 sequences are MNHEY and SVGAGI. With V trimmed by 2 bases and J by 4 bases, 3 bases remained unmatched. The CDR3 region is CASSYAGTGADTQYF. For the CDR3, the DNA is TGTGCCAGCAGTTACGCTGGGACAGGGGCAGATACGCAGTATTTT.

This chain links TRBV5-1 with TRBJ2-1; 9 nucleotides match TRBD2. The V gene's germline CDR1 is SGHRS and CDR2 YFSETQ. V shed 0 bases and J 2 bases; nucleotides not matched to a gene: 3. CDR3 length equals 16 residues. For the CDR3, the DNA is TGCGCCAGCAGCTTGGAGGCTAGCGGGACCTACAATGAGCAGTTCTTC. Its protein is CASSLEASGTYNEQFF.

This rearrangement joins TRBV20-1 to TRBJ2-7; D is possibly TRBD2 (6 bases). Germline CDR1 is DFQATT and CDR2 is SNEGSKA (reference sequence). The CDR3 has 11 amino acids. V gave up 6 bases and J gave up 6 bases, with 12 bases separating them. The CDR3 sequence is CSAQGGVEQYF. The CDR3 nucleotides are TGCAGTGCGCAAGGAGGGGTCGAGCAGTACTTC.

With respect to this clone: Other DNA sequences in the sample encode the same CDR3. The chain employs TRBV5-1 and TRBJ1-1, with D perhaps TRBD1 (6 bases). V was trimmed by 4 bases and J by 1 base, leaving 11 bases between them. Germline V CDR1 and CDR2: SGHRS, YFSETQ. The CDR3 has 14 amino acids. As DNA, the CDR3 is TGCGCCAGCAGCCCAAGGGGGGGGAACACTGAAGCTTTCTTT. Translation gives CASSPRGGNTEAFF.

V is TRBV28 and J is TRBJ2-5; weak D call: TRBD1 (5 bases). Germline V lookup: CDR1 MDHEN, CDR2 SYDVKM. Trimming shortened V by 4 bases and J by 3 bases, and 12 bases separated the two germline ends. The CDR3 is 14 amino acids. CDR3 in DNA: TGTGCCAGCAGTTGGACACTGACGAAAGAGACCCAGTACTTC. It translates to CASSWTLTKETQYF.

CDR3 sequence reads: CSVASGSSSGETQYF. The CDR3 DNA reads TGCAGCGTTGCGAGCGGGAGCTCATCGGGGGAGACCCAGTACTTC. The chain links TRBV29-1 to TRBJ2-5; 8 positions agree with TRBD2. The CDR3 runs 15 residues. V lost 4 bases, J lost 5 bases, and 12 bases stayed unmatched. Germline V gene data show CDR1 as SQVTM and CDR2 as ANQGSEA. Full variable domain (remainder filled in from reference TRBV29-1 and TRBJ2-5): SAVISQKPSRDICQRGTSLTIQCQVDSQVTMMFWYRQQPGQSLTLIATANQGSEATYESGFVIDKFPISRPNLTFSTLTVSNMSPEDSSIYLCSVASGSSSGETQYFGPGTRLLVL.

The chain joins TRBV7-2 to TRBJ2-3; D is possibly TRBD2 (6 bases). The CDR3 runs 16 residues. Germline CDR1 SGHTA, CDR2 FQGNSA. Trimming removed 2 bases at V and 3 bases at J, with 15 bases between. Here the CDR3 DNA reads TGTGCCAGCAGCTTAAGAATTCAGGCGGGGACAGATACGCAGTATTTT. Residues: CASSLRIQAGTDTQYF.

This clone turned up a few times. The rearrangement uses TRBV6-1 and TRBJ1-1; TRBD1 might be the D (6 bases). Germline V lookup: CDR1 MNHNS, CDR2 SASEGT. This CDR3 is built from 13 residues. V was clipped by 4 bases and J by 4 bases, with 10 bases between them. For the CDR3, the DNA is TGTGCCAGCAGTGCAGGGGAATTCACTGAAGCTTTCTTT. Translation gives CASSAGEFTEAFF.

The chain couples TRBV7-2 to TRBJ2-7; D gene uncertain. Trimming took off 1 base at V and 6 bases at J, with 13 bases between the two ends. Germline CDR1 and CDR2: SGHTA and FQGNSA. The CDR3 consists of 14 residues. The CDR3 DNA reads as TGTGCCAGCAGCTTAGGAAAAGCGATGGGCGAGCAGTACTTC. Encoded protein: CASSLGKAMGEQYF.

The chain joins TRBV11-1 to TRBJ1-1, with D possibly TRBD1 on 5 matching bases. The germline gives CDR1 SGHAT, CDR2 FQDESV (reference sequence). The CDR3 has 12 residues. The germline V and J ends were trimmed by 0 bases and 8 bases, with 7 bases remaining between them. The CDR3 DNA follows: TGTGCCAGCAGCTTAGCGCGGGGGGAAGCTTTCTTT. This codes for CASSLARGEAFF.

This clone was seen a single time. The V gene is TRBV11-2, the J gene TRBJ2-5; D remains unclear. This CDR3 spans 12 amino acids. Looked up from germline, CDR1 is SGHAT and CDR2 is FQNNGV. V lost 3 bases and J lost 3, with 5 bases in between. The DNA of the CDR3 is TGTGCCAGCAGCTTGAGCGAAGAGACCCAGTACTTC. It specifies CASSLSEETQYF.

A single count supports this clone. V gene TRBV6-5 combines with J gene TRBJ1-3; maybe TRBD1 (6 bases). This CDR3 has 14 residues. Deletions cut 8 bases from V and 3 bases from J, with 14 bases between. Germline V gives CDR1 MNHEY, CDR2 SVGAGI. The CDR3 nucleotides are TGTGCCAGCCGGGACGGGACACGTGGAAACACCATATATTTT. It encodes CASRDGTRGNTIYF.

The V gene is TRBV6-6, the J gene TRBJ2-2, with D maybe TRBD2 (6 bases). The germline gives CDR1 MNHNY, CDR2 SVGAGI (reference sequence). V was shortened by 6 bases and J by 5 bases, with 13 bases between the two germline ends. This CDR3 comprises 14 residues. The CDR3 here is CASRTLASTGELFF. The CDR3 region has the DNA TGTGCCAGCAGGACACTAGCTAGTACCGGGGAGCTGTTTTTT.

This chain uses TRBV5-4 with TRBJ1-2; no definite D call. V was clipped by 7 bases and J by 0 bases, with 16 bases between them. The germline CDR1 and CDR2 sequences are SGHNT and YYREEE (reference sequence). The CDR3 runs to 15 residues. The CDR3 here is CASFPSRVANYGYTF. The CDR3 coding sequence is TGTGCCAGCTTCCCGAGTCGTGTAGCTAACTATGGCTACACCTTC. Looking up the rest from reference TRBV5-4 and TRBJ1-2 gives the full variable domain: ETGVTQSPTHLIKTRGQQVTLRCSSQSGHNTVSWYQQALGQGPQFIFQYYREEENGRGNFPPRFSGLQFPNYSSELNVNALELDDSALYLCASFPSRVANYGYTFGSGTRLTVV.

The chain joins TRBV30 to TRBJ1-2, with D unresolved. V lost 0 bases and J lost 4, with 9 bases in between. The CDR3 length is 13 residues. Per germline, CDR1 GTSNPN and CDR2 SVGIG (reference sequence). CDR3 in amino acids: CAWSVPRGYGYTF. CDR3 coding DNA: TGTGCCTGGAGTGTGCCACGAGGCTATGGCTACACCTTC.